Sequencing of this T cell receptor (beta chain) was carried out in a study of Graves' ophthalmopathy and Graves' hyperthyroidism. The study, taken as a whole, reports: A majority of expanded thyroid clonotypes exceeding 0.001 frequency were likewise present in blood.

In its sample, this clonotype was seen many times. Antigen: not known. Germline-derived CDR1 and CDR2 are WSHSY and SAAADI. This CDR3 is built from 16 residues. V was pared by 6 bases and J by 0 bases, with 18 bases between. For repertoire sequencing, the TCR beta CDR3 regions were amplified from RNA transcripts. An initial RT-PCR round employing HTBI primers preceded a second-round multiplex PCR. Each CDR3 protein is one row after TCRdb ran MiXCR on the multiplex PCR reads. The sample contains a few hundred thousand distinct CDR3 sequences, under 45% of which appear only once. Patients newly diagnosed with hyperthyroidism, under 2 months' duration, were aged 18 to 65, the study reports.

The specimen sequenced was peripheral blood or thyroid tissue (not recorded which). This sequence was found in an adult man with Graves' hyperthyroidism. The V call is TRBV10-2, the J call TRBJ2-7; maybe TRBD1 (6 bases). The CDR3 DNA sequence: TGCGCCAGCAGCAACCCCGGGACAAGGAGCTCCTACGAGCAGTACTTC. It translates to CASSNPGTRSSYEQYF.